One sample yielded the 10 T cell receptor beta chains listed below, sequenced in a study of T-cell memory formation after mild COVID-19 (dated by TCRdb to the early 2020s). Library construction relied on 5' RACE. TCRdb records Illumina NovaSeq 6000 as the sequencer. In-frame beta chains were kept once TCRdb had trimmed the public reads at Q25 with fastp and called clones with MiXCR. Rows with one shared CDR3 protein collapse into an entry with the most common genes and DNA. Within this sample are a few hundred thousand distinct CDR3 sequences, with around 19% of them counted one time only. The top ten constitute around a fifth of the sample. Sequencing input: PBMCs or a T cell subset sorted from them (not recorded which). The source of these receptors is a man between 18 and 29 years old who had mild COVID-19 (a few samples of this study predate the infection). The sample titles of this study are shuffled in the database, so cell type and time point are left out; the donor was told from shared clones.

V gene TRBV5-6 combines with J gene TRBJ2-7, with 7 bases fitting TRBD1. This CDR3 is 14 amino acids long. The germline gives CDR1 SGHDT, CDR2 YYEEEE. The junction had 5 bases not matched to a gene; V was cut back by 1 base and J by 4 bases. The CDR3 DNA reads TGTGCCAGCAGCTTGCTAGGGACAGAGTACGAGCAGTACTTC. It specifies CASSLLGTEYEQYF.

CDR3 sequence: CASTPRSGIGNQPQHF. The CDR3 DNA reads TGTGCCAGCACCCCACGCAGTGGTATCGGCAATCAGCCCCAGCATTTT. This chain joins TRBV7-2 and TRBJ1-5; unclear D gene. Germline CDR1 and CDR2: SGHTA and FQGNSA. The CDR3 is 16 residues long. V was pared by 7 bases and J by 2 bases, with 18 bases between.

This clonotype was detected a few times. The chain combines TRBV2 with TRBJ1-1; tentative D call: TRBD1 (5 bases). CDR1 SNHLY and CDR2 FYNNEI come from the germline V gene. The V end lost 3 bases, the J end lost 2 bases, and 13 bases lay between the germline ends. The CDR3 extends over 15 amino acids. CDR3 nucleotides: TGTGCCAGCAGTGAGGAGAAAGGGGCAAACACTGAAGCTTTCTTT. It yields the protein CASSEEKGANTEAFF. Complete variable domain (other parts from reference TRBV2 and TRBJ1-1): EPEVTQTPSHQVTQMGQEVILRCVPISNHLYFYWYRQILGQKVEFLVSFYNNEISEKSEIFDDQFSVERPDGSNFTLKIRSTKLEDSAMYFCASSEEKGANTEAFFGQGTRLTVV.

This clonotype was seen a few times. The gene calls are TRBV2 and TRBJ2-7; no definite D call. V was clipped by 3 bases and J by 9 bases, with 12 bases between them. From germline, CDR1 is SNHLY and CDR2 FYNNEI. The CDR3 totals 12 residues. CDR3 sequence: CASSDPPLGQYF. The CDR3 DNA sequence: TGTGCCAGCAGTGACCCCCCATTGGGGCAGTACTTC.

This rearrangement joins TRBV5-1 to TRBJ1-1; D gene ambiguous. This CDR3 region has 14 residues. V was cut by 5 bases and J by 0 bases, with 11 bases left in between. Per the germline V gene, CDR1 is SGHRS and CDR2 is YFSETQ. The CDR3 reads CASSNRSMNTEAFF. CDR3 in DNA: TGCGCCAGCAGTAACAGATCAATGAACACTGAAGCTTTCTTT.

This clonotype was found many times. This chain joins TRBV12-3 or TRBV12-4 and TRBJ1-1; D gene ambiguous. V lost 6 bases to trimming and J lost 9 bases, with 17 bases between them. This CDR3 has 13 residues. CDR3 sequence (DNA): TGTGCCAGCAGCCGGGTGGTGGACCAAAAAGCTTTCTTT. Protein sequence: CASSRVVDQKAFF.

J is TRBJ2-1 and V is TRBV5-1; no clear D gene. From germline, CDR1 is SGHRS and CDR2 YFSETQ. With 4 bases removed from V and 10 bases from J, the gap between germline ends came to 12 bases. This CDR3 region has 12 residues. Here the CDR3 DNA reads TGCGCCAGCAGCCGCCCCGGGTGGGAGCAGTTCTTC. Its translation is CASSRPGWEQFF.

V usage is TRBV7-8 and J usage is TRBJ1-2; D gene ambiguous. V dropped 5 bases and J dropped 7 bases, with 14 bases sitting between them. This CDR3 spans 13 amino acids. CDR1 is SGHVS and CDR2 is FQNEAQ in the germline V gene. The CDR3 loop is CASSTSRGVGYTF. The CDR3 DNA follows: TGTGCCAGCAGCACCAGCCGGGGAGTTGGCTACACCTTC. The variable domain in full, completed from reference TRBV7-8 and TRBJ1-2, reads GAGVSQSPRYKVAKRGQDVALRCDPISGHVSLFWYQQALGQGPEFLTYFQNEAQLDKSGLPSDRFFAERPEGSVSTLKIQRTQQEDSAVYLCASSTSRGVGYTFGSGTRLTVV.

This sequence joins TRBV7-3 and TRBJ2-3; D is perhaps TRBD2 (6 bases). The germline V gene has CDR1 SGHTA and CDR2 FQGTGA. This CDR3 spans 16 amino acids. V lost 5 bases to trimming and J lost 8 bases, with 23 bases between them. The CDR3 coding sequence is TGTGCCAGCAGCCCTCCTGGTAGCGGTAGGAGTGGTACGCAGTATTTT. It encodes CASSPPGSGRSGTQYF.

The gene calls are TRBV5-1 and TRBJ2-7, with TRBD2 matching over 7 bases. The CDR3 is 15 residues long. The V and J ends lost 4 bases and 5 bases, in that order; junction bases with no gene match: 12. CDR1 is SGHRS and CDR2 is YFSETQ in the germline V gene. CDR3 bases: TGCGCCAGCAGCCGCCACTCTAGGGAGGGCGACGAGCAGTACTTC. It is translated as CASSRHSREGDEQYF.